The entry that follows covers one T cell receptor (beta chain) sequence. What it binds is unknown. J lost 5 bases, V lost 8 bases, and 10 bases had no gene match. This CDR3 has 15 residues. In germline, CDR1 is MRHNA, CDR2 SNTAGT. This sample is drawn from a study of siplizumab effects on memory and regulatory T cells. Findings and limits, study-wide: Naive T cells were seen as more diverse than memory cells and as major alloresponse contributors.

TCR templates, 75,000 to 100,000 per sample, were assayed. Method: immunoSEQ multiplex PCR; TCRdb's copy keeps in-frame clones and lacks some. In the table there are approximately 97,000 clones, around 90% of which are singletons. The genes are TRBV6-4 and TRBJ1-4; 8 nucleotides line up with TRBD1. The sample was CD4+ T cells sorted from blood. This receptor was obtained from a human donor in good health. CDR3 sequence reads: CASASGTGRNEKLFF. CDR3 nucleotide sequence: TGTGCCAGCGCCTCCGGGACAGGACGGAATGAAAAACTGTTTTTT.